The 2 T cell receptor beta chains reported below all come from one sample, sequenced in a study of blood T cell repertoires in COVID-19. Sequencing was performed with immunoSEQ multiplex PCR; in TCRdb, only in-frame clones are kept and a portion is missing. There are roughly 50,000 clones in the sample; approximately 85% occur only once, and less than 9.5% lies in the top ten. Sequenced sample: peripheral blood. These receptor sequences come from a man aged 40-50 years with acute or convalescent COVID-19.

The chain carries TRBV6-5 and TRBJ1-1, with TRBD1 matching over 7 bases. This CDR3 has 15 residues. V dropped 6 bases and J dropped 1; count of bases not matched to a gene: 8. CDR1 is MNHEY and CDR2 is SVGAGI in the germline V gene. DNA for the CDR3: TGTGCCAGCAGGGGAACAGGGGTCGGGAACACTGAAGCTTTCTTT. Amino acids: CASRGTGVGNTEAFF.

The genes are TRBV3-1 (or the pseudogene TRBV3-2) and TRBJ1-2, with 7 bases that match TRBD1. J gave up 4 bases and V 4 bases, and 9 bases lay outside the gene matches. Germline V gene lookup returns CDR1 LGHDT and CDR2 YNNKEL (reference sequence). This CDR3 contains 15 residues. The CDR3 region is CASSPTEGAGYGYTF. DNA of the CDR3: TGTGCCAGCAGCCCTACCGAGGGGGCCGGCTATGGCTACACCTTC.